The sequence of this T cell receptor beta chain was determined in a study of shared clonotypes between healthy human individuals. Assay used: immunoSEQ multiplex PCR; TCRdb lists only in-frame clones, some missing. This sample has fewer than 1.8 million clones, with approximately 98.5% found just once. Findings of the study overall: Since donors were few, the genetic and exposure-history diversity represented was limited.

With regard to this clone: Its antigen is not known.

The germline CDR1 and CDR2 sequences are LGHNA and YNFKEQ. This CDR3 spans 14 amino acids. V was clipped by 3 bases and J by 0 bases, with 9 bases between them. The source material was naive CD4+ T cells sorted from blood. Stated subset: CD45RA+ positively selected. The receptor was isolated from a man younger than 45 in good health. The chain couples TRBV4-2 to TRBJ2-7; unclear D gene. The CDR3 is CASSQIADSYEQYF. In nucleotides, the CDR3 is TGTGCCAGCAGCCAGATAGCAGACTCCTACGAGCAGTACTTC.